This T cell receptor beta chain was sequenced for a study of OX40 agonist ivuxolimab in advanced cancers. Some clones are missing from TCRdb's copy, which holds only in-frame ones; the method was immunoSEQ multiplex PCR. The sample contains more than 6,500 clones, 73% of which appear only once. Study findings and constraints: Also present in some nonresponders was a low level of normalized T-cell clonal expansion. Mean expanded clone counts were higher in CD8+ than CD4+ T cells. Among the lowest peripheral clonal expansion occurred in 0.1-3.0 mg/kg partial responders.

With 6 bases removed from V and 7 bases from J, the gap between germline ends came to 9 bases. In germline, CDR1 is DFQATT, CDR2 SNEGSKA (reference sequence). CDR3 length equals 10 residues. For this clone: Its matching antigen is unknown.

The source is an adult with an advanced solid tumor such as melanoma, head and neck, liver or kidney cancer. The sample consisted of CD4+ or CD8+ T cells sorted from blood, taken in a trial of the OX40 agonist ivuxolimab. This chain uses TRBV20-1 with TRBJ1-2, with D possibly matching TRBD1 (6 bases). The CDR3 region has the DNA TGCAGTGCGACAGGACTTGGCTACACCTTC. It specifies CSATGLGYTF.